This T cell receptor beta chain was observed in a study of blood T cell repertoires in COVID-19. Study-wide background: Both acute and convalescent COVID-19 samples were obtained from the United States, Italy and Spain. The cDNA or gDNA used as material had been derived from T cells, B-cell-depleted T cells, or PBMCs.

In its sample, this clone was seen once. The germline gene is not matched at one end of the junction; a read error may be the cause. Methods used by the authors: Amplification from reference gene primers served as the basis for estimated nucleated cell counts. Clones were read by immunoSEQ multiplex PCR, and TCRdb kept only the in-frame ones, dropping some. V and J calls and clone size are copied from that table; D and trimming were computed from the DNA. The sample includes 95,000 to 150,000 clones, over 80% seen only once; the top ten take just under 30%. Germline V gene sequence: CDR1 MNHNY, CDR2 SVGAGI (reference sequence). The CDR3 is 14 amino acids.

The chain employs TRBV6-6 and TRBJ2-7; 13 nucleotides align to TRBD2. Sequenced: peripheral blood. The clonotype originates from a woman between 65 and 79 years old with acute or convalescent COVID-19. For the CDR3, the DNA is TGTGCCAGCAGTTACTTTGGGACTAGCGGGGCGTCTAACTTC. Its translation is CASSYFGTSGASNF.